This TCR beta chain was identified in a study of yellow fever vaccine responses in identical twins. Study-wide results and limits: Twins reportedly showed a vaccine T cell response that seemed partly convergent and partly personalized.

In TCRdb, the RT-PCR reads were re-called with MiXCR into one record per CDR3 protein. Among fewer than 2,000 distinct CDR3 sequences listed, roughly 86% were seen once. As concerns this clonotype: The antigen remains undetermined.

V shed 5 bases, J shed 4 bases, and the junction held 4 bases outside the gene matches. CDR3 length: 15 amino acids. This sequence joins TRBV12-3 or TRBV12-4 and TRBJ2-6; TRBD1 agrees at 8 bases. The sequence derives from a woman between 18 and 29 years old who received the yellow fever vaccine. Specimen: T cells from blood (PBMCs), unsorted or a sorted subset (not recorded which), collected before or after yellow fever vaccination (not recorded which). CDR3 bases: TGTGCCAGCAGTAACAGGGGGAGCGGGGCCAACGTCCTGACTTTC. This gives the protein CASSNRGSGANVLTF.